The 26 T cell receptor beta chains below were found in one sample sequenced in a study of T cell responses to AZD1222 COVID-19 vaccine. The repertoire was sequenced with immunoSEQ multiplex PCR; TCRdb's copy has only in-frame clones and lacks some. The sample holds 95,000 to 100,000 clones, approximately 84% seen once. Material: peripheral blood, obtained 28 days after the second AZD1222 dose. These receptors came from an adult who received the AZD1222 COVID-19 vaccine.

Here the CDR3 reads CASSVEDRGLWTEAFF. CDR3 nucleotides: TGTGCCAGCAGCGTAGAGGACAGGGGGCTCTGGACTGAAGCTTTCTTT. The chain joins TRBV9 to TRBJ1-1; TRBD1 matches at 11 bases. The V gene's germline CDR1 is SGDLS and CDR2 YYNGEE. Losses at the gene ends were 0 bases for V and 5 bases for J; bases not matched to a gene: 6. This CDR3 has 16 amino acids.

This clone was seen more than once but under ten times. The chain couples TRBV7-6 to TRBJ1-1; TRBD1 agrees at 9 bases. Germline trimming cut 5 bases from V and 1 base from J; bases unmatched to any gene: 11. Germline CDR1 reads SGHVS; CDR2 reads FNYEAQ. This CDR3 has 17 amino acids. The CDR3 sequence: CASSRRSGQGPNTEAFF. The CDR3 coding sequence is TGTGCCAGCAGCCGTCGCTCGGGACAGGGCCCGAACACTGAAGCTTTCTTT.

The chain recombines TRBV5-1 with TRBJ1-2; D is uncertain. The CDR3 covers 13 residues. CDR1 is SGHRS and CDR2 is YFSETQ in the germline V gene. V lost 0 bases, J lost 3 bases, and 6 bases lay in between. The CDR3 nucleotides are TGCGCCAGCAGCTTGGGGCAGGACTATGGCTACACCTTC. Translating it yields CASSLGQDYGYTF.

The CDR3 bases are TGTGCCACCAGTGATTTTTCTGGAGGCTACACCTTC. The encoded protein is CATSDFSGGYTF. The chain combines TRBV24-1 with TRBJ1-2; D is unresolved. V was pared by 1 base and J by 8 bases, with 7 bases between. Germline V gene sequence: CDR1 KGHDR, CDR2 SFDVKD. The CDR3 has 12 amino acids.

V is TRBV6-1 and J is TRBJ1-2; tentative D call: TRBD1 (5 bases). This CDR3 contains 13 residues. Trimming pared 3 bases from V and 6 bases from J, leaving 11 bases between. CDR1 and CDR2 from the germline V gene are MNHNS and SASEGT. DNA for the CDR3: TGTGCCAGCAGTGACCCGCGGGGGGATGGCTACACCTTC. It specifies CASSDPRGDGYTF.

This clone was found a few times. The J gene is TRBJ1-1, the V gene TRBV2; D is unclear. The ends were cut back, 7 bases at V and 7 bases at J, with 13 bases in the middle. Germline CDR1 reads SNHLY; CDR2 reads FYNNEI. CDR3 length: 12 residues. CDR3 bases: TGTGCCAGCACGGTAAAACAGATTGAAGCTTTCTTT. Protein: CASTVKQIEAFF. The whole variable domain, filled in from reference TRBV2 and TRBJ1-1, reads EPEVTQTPSHQVTQMGQEVILRCVPISNHLYFYWYRQILGQKVEFLVSFYNNEISEKSEIFDDQFSVERPDGSNFTLKIRSTKLEDSAMYFCASTVKQIEAFFGQGTRLTVV.

In DNA, the CDR3 is TGCGCCAGCAGCTTGTTTAGCGGGGCGAACACCGGGGAGCTGTTTTTT. Translating it yields CASSLFSGANTGELFF. This chain links TRBV5-1 with TRBJ2-2; 8 bases are a match to TRBD2. This CDR3 contains 16 residues. Germline V gene lookup returns CDR1 SGHRS and CDR2 YFSETQ. The V gene end was trimmed by 1 base and the J gene end by 0 bases; junction bases not matched to a gene: 2.

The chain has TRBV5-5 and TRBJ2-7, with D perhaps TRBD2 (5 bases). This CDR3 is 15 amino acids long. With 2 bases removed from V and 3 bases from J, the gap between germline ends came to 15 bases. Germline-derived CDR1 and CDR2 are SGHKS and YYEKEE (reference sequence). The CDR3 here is CASSFVGGQDYEQYF. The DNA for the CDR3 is TGTGCCAGCAGCTTCGTTGGCGGGCAGGACTACGAGCAGTACTTC.

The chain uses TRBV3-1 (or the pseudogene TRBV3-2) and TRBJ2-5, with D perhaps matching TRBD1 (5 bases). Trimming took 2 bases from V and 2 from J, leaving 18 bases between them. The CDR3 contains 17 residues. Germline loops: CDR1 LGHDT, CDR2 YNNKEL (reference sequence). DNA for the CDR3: TGTGCCAGCAGCCAACTCAGGGTGCGGACGGATCAAGAGACCCAGTACTTC. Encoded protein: CASSQLRVRTDQETQYF.

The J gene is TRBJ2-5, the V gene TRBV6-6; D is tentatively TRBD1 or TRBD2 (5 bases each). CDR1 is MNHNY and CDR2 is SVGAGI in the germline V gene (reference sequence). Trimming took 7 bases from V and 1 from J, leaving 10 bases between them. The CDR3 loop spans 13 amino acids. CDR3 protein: CASTLGTQETQYF. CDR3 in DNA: TGTGCCAGCACTCTAGGGACCCAAGAGACCCAGTACTTC.

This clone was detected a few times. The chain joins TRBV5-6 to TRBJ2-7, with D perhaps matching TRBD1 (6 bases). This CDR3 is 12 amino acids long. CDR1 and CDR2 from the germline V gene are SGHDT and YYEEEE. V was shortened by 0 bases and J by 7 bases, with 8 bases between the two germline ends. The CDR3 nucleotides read TGTGCCAGCAGCTTGGGGACAGCAGAGCAGTACTTC. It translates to CASSLGTAEQYF.

The CDR3 coding sequence is TGTGCCAGTAGAAGGGGAAGTGACACCGGGGAGCTGTTTTTT. Translation: CASRRGSDTGELFF. The gene calls are TRBV19 and TRBJ2-2; possible D gene TRBD1, 5 bases. This CDR3 spans 14 amino acids. Trimming removed 6 bases from V and 3 bases from J, with 11 bases in between. Germline CDR1 LNHDA, CDR2 SQIVND (reference sequence).

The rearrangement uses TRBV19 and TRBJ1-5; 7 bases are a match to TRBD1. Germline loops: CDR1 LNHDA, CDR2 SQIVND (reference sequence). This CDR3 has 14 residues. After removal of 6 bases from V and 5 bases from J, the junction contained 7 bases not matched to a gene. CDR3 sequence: CASRKDRWDQPQHF. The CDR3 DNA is TGTGCCAGTAGAAAGGACAGGTGGGATCAGCCCCAGCATTTT. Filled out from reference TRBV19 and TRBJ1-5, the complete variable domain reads DGGITQSPKYLFRKEGQNVTLSCEQNLNHDAMYWYRQDPGQGLRLIYYSQIVNDFQKGDIAEGYSVSREKKESFPLTVTSAQKNPTAFYLCASRKDRWDQPQHFGDGTRLSIL.

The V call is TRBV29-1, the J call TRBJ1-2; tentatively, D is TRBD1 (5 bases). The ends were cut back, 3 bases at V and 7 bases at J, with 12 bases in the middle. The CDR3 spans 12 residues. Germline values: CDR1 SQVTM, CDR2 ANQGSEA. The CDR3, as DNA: TGCAGCGTTGAGGAGGGGTGGGGTGGCTACACCTTC. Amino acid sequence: CSVEEGWGGYTF. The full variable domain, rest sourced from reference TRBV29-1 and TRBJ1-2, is SAVISQKPSRDICQRGTSLTIQCQVDSQVTMMFWYRQQPGQSLTLIATANQGSEATYESGFVIDKFPISRPNLTFSTLTVSNMSPEDSSIYLCSVEEGWGGYTFGSGTRLTVV.

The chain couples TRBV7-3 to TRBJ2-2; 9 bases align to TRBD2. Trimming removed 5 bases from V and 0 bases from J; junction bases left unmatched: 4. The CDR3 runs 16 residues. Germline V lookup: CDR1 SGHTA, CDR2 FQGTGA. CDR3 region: CASSPTSGANTGELFF. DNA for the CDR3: TGTGCCAGCAGCCCGACTAGCGGCGCGAACACCGGGGAGCTGTTTTTT.

Here the CDR3 reads CASSLGEPGQGGLAGELFF. The CDR3 region has the DNA TGTGCCAGCAGCTTAGGGGAGCCAGGACAGGGTGGGTTGGCCGGGGAGCTGTTTTTT. This sequence joins TRBV7-2 and TRBJ2-2, with TRBD1 matching over 8 bases. The germline V gene encodes CDR1 SGHTA and CDR2 FQGNSA. This CDR3 spans 19 amino acids. Trimming at V came to 1 base and at J to 6 bases, leaving 16 bases not matched to a gene.

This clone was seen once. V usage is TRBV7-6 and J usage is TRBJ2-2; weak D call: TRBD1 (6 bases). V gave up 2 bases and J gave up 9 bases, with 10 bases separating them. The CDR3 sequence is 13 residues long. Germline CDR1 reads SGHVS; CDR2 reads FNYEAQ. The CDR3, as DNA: TGTGCCAGCAGCTTAACAGGGTCCAGGGAGCTGTTTTTT. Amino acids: CASSLTGSRELFF.

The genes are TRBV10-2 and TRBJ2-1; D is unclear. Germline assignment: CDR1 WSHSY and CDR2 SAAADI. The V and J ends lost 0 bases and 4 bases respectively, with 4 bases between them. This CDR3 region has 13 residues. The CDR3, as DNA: TGCGCCAGCAGTGAGTCGGCATACAATGAGCAGTTCTTC. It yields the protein CASSESAYNEQFF.

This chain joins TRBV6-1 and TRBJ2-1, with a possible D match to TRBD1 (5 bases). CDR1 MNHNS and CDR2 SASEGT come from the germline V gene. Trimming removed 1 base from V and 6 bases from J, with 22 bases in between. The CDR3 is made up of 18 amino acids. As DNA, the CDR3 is TGTGCCAGCAGTGAAGGGTTTAGCCGACAGTATACTTTCAATGAGCAGTTCTTC. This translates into CASSEGFSRQYTFNEQFF.

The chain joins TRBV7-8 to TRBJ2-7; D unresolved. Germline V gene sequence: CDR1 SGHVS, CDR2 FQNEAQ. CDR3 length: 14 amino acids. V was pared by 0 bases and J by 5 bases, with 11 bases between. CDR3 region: CASSLAEYLHEQYF. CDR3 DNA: TGTGCCAGCAGCTTAGCGGAGTATCTCCACGAGCAGTACTTC.

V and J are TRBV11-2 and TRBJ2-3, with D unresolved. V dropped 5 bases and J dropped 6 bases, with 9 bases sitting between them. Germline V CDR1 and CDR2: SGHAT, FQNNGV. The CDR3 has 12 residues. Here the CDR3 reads CASSRWVDTQYF. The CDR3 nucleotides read TGTGCCAGCAGCCGATGGGTGGATACGCAGTATTTT. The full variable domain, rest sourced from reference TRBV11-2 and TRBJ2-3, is EAGVAQSPRYKIIEKRQSVAFWCNPISGHATLYWYQQILGQGPKLLIQFQNNGVVDDSQLPKDRFSAERLKGVDSTLKIQPAKLEDSAVYLCASSRWVDTQYFGPGTRLTVL.

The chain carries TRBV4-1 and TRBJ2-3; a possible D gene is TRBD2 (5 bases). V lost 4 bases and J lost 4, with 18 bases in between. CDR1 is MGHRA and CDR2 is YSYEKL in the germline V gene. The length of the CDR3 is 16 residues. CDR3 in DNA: TGCGCCAGCAGCCCCCTCGCGAAGAGGGCAGCAGATACGCAGTATTTT. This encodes CASSPLAKRAADTQYF.

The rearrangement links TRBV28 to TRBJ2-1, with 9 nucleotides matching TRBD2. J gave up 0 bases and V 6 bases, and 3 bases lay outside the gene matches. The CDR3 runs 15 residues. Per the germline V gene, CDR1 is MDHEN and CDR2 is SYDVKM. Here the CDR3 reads CASSQTSGSYNEQFF. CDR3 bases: TGTGCCAGCAGCCAGACTAGCGGCTCCTACAATGAGCAGTTCTTC.

The CDR3 coding sequence is TGCGCCAGCAGGGTGGCAGGGCGAAGTCAAACATCTGGGGCCAACGTCCTGACTTTC. Its translation is CASRVAGRSQTSGANVLTF. V is TRBV5-1 and J is TRBJ2-6; a weak D match, TRBD1 (5 bases). Germline V gives CDR1 SGHRS, CDR2 YFSETQ. V gave up 5 bases and J gave up 1 base, with 22 bases separating them. This CDR3 spans 19 amino acids.

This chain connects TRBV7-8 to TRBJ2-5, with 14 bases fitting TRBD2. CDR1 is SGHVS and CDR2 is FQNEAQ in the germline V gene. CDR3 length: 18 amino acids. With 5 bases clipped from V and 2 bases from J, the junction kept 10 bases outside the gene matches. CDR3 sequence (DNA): TGTGCCAGCAGCGTAAGGGGGACTAGCGGGGGTCAGCAAGAGACCCAGTACTTC. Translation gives CASSVRGTSGGQQETQYF.

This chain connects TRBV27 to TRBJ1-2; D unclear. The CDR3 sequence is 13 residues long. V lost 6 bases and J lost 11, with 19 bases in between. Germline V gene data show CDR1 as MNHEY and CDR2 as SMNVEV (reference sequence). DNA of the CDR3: TGTGCCAGCAGCCCCTTCATTACACGGGAATACACCTTC. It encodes CASSPFITREYTF.